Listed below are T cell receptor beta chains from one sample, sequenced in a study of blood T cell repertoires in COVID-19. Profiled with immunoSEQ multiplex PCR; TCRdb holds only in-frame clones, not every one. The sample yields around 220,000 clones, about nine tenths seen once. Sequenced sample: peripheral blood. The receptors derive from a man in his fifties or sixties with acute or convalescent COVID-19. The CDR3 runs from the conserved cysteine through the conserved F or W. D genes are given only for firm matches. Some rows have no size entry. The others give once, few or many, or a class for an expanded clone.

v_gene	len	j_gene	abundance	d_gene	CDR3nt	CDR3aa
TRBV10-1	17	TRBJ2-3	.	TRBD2	TGCGCCAGCAGCCCGGGGACTAGCGGGGGGTCAGTAGATACGCAGTATTTT	CASSPGTSGGSVDTQYF
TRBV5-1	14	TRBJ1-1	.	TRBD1	TGCGCCAGCAGCTTGACCGGGACAGCAAATGAAGCTTTCTTT	CASSLTGTANEAFF
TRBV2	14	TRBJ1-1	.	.	TGTGCCAGCAGTGGGTGGACAGTGAACACTGAAGCTTTCTTT	CASSGWTVNTEAFF
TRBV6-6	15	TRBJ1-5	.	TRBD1	TGTGCCAGCAGTTATCAGACAGGGGGCAATCAGCCCCAGCATTTT	CASSYQTGGNQPQHF
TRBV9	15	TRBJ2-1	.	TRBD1	TGTGCCAGCAGTGACGGACAGGGCCCCTACAATGAGCAGTTCTTC	CASSDGQGPYNEQFF
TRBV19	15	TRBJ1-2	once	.	TGTGCCAGTAGTATGGGACGGGGGTTTAACTATGGCTACACCTTC	CASSMGRGFNYGYTF
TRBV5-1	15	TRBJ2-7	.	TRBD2	TGCGCCAGCAGCCGTGGGACTAGCGGACCCTACGAGCAGTACTTC	CASSRGTSGPYEQYF
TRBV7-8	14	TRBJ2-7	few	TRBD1	TGTGCCAGCAGCTCGGACAGGTCGTCCTACGAGCAGTACTTC	CASSSDRSSYEQYF
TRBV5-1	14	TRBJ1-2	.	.	TGCGCCAGCAGCTTGGCTCTGATCGGCTATGGCTACACCTTC	CASSLALIGYGYTF
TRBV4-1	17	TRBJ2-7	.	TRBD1	TGCGCCAGCACCCTCGGGTACGGGACAGGGGGCGGCTACGAGCAGTACTTC	CASTLGYGTGGGYEQYF
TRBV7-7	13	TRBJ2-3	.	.	TGTGCCAGCAGTTATGACCCGGGGGATACGCAGTATTTT	CASSYDPGDTQYF